Following are 10 T cell receptor beta chains from one sample sequenced in a study of cytomegalovirus exposure and HLA in healthy donors. The PCR used 60 Vbeta and 13 Jbeta primers. Generated by immunoSEQ multiplex PCR, the TCRdb table keeps only in-frame clones and is missing some. The sample lists around 150,000 clones, about 9.2% occurring once. What was sequenced was PBMCs. The receptors stem from a woman in her thirties or forties in good health and CMV-seropositive.

The chain recombines TRBV6-1 with TRBJ1-3; 7 positions match TRBD1. This CDR3 contains 15 residues. Germline values: CDR1 MNHNS, CDR2 SASEGT. Trimming at V came to 5 bases and at J to 3 bases, leaving 7 bases not matched to a gene. The CDR3 DNA follows: TGTGCCAGCAGTCATTCGACAGGGCTTGGAAACACCATATATTTT. Translation gives CASSHSTGLGNTIYF.

The gene calls are TRBV7-9 and TRBJ2-5; TRBD2 is a possible D gene (7 bases). The V end was cut by 3 bases, the J end by 9 bases, with 14 bases between. CDR3 length: 13 amino acids. Germline assignment: CDR1 SEHNR and CDR2 FQNEAQ (reference sequence). The CDR3 DNA sequence: TGTGCCAGCAGCTTCGGGGGGCTAGCGGCCCAGTACTTC. Translated: CASSFGGLAAQYF.

This clone was counted between two and nine times. The chain couples TRBV19 to TRBJ2-2; TRBD1 might be the D (5 bases). This CDR3 is 15 amino acids long. The ends were cut back, 3 bases at V and 0 bases at J, with 8 bases in the middle. The germline V gene has CDR1 LNHDA and CDR2 SQIVND (reference sequence). The CDR3 protein is CASSMSGTNTGELFF. Written as DNA, the CDR3 is TGTGCCAGTAGTATGTCAGGGACGAACACCGGGGAGCTGTTTTTT. The full variable domain, completed using reference TRBV19 and TRBJ2-2, is DGGITQSPKYLFRKEGQNVTLSCEQNLNHDAMYWYRQDPGQGLRLIYYSQIVNDFQKGDIAEGYSVSREKKESFPLTVTSAQKNPTAFYLCASSMSGTNTGELFFGEGSRLTVL.

This clone appeared once. The same CDR3 is also encoded by other DNA sequences in this sample. V is TRBV25-1 and J is TRBJ2-3; 7 bases are shared with TRBD1. Germline CDR1 reads MGHDK; CDR2 reads SYGVNS. The CDR3 loop spans 16 amino acids. V was pared by 6 bases and J by 2 bases, with 11 bases of the junction left unmatched. In DNA form, the CDR3 reads TGTGCCAGCAGCGAACGGGACAGCATAGTCACAGATACGCAGTATTTT. It yields the protein CASSERDSIVTDTQYF.

This clone occurred a few times. CDR3 sequence: CASSQNPADTEAFF. Here the CDR3 DNA reads TGTGCCAGCAGCCAAAACCCGGCGGACACTGAAGCTTTCTTT. The chain employs TRBV14 and TRBJ1-1; the D is unclear. V lost 2 bases and J lost 3, with 10 bases in between. Germline V gives CDR1 SGHDN, CDR2 FVKESK. This CDR3 region has 14 residues.

The sample holds many counts of this clone. The CDR3 DNA reads TGTGCCAGCTCACCACTCGAGACAGGTGAAGCTTTCTTT. This codes for CASSPLETGEAFF. The chain carries TRBV18 and TRBJ1-1; a possible D gene is TRBD1 (6 bases). Germline V gene sequence: CDR1 KGHSH, CDR2 LQKENI. CDR3 length equals 13 residues. Trimming left V 1 base short and J 7 bases short, with 10 bases between.

The rearrangement links TRBV5-4 to TRBJ2-1, with a tentative D call TRBD1 (6 bases). Per germline, CDR1 SGHNT and CDR2 YYREEE (reference sequence). Trimming stripped 5 bases from V and 7 bases from J, with 19 bases between. The CDR3 spans 15 residues. CDR3 in DNA: TGTGCCAGCAGTCACGGGGCAGGGGAAAGGAATGAGCAGTTCTTC. It translates to CASSHGAGERNEQFF.

The rearrangement joins TRBV5-1 to TRBJ2-5, with 10 bases identical to TRBD2. In germline, CDR1 is SGHRS, CDR2 YFSETQ. The CDR3 runs 17 residues. V trimming: 5 bases; J trimming: 0 bases; junction bases outside the gene matches: 10. CDR3 amino acids: CASSRASGGLYQETQYF. The CDR3 DNA reads TGCGCCAGCAGTAGGGCTAGCGGGGGCCTTTACCAAGAGACCCAGTACTTC.

The rearrangement uses TRBV19 and TRBJ1-5; D is unclear. Trimming pared 4 bases from V and 3 bases from J, leaving 4 bases between. In germline, CDR1 is LNHDA, CDR2 SQIVND (reference sequence). CDR3 length: 12 residues. CDR3 nucleotides: TGTGCCAGTAGTACATCCAATCAGCCCCAGCATTTT. It codes for CASSTSNQPQHF.

This chain connects TRBV9 to TRBJ2-2; a possible D gene is TRBD2 (6 bases). Trimming took off 0 bases at V and 6 bases at J, with 12 bases between the two ends. The germline V gene encodes CDR1 SGDLS and CDR2 YYNGEE. The CDR3 is 15 residues long. CDR3 bases: TGTGCCAGCAGCGTAGCGGCCGGGGGAGCCGGGGAGCTGTTTTTT. This translates into CASSVAAGGAGELFF.